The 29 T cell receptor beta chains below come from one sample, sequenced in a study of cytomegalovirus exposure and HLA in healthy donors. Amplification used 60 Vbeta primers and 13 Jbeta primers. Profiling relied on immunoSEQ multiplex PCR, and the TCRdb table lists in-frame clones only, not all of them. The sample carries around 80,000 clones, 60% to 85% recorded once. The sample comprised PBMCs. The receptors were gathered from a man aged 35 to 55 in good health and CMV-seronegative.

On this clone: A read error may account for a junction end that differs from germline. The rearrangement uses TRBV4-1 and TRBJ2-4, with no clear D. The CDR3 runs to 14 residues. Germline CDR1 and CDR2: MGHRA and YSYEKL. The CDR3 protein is CASSQNLQENSQYF. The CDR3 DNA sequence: TGCGCCAGCAGCCAGAATCTGCAGGAAAACAGTCAGTACTTC.

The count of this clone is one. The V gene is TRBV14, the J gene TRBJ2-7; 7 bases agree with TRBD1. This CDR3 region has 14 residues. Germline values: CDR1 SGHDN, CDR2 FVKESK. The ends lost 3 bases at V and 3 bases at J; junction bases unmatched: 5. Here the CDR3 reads CASSHRTGGYEQYF. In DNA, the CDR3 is TGTGCCAGCAGCCATAGGACAGGCGGCTACGAGCAGTACTTC.

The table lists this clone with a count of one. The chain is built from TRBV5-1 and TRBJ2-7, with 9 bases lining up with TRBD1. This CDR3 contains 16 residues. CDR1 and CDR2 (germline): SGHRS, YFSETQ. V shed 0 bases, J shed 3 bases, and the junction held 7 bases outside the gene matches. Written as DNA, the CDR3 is TGCGCCAGCAGCTTGGTGGGTGTGGGACAGGGCTACGAGCAGTACTTC. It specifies CASSLVGVGQGYEQYF.

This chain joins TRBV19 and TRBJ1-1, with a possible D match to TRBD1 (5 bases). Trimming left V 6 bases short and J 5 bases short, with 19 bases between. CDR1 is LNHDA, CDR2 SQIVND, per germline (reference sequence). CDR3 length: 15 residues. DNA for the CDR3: TGTGCCAGTAGCAGCCTGGGGGGAATGATAACTGAAGCTTTCTTT. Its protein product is CASSSLGGMITEAFF.

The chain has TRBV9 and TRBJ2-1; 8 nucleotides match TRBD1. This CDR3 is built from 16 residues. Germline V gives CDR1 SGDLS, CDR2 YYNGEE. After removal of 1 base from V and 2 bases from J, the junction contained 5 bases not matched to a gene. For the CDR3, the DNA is TGTGCCAGCAGCGTATCGGACAGGGCCGCCTACAATGAGCAGTTCTTC. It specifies CASSVSDRAAYNEQFF. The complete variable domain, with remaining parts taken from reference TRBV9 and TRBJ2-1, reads DSGVTQTPKHLITATGQRVTLRCSPRSGDLSVYWYQQSLDQGLQFLIQYYNGEERAKGNILERFSAQQFPDLHSELNLSSLELGDSALYFCASSVSDRAAYNEQFFGPGTRLTVL.

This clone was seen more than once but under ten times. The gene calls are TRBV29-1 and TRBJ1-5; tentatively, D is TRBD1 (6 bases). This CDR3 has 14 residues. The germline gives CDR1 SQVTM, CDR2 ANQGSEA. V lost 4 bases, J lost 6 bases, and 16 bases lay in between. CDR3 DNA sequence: TGCAGCGTTGGGGGCAGGGCGACAGGTCAGCCCCAGCATTTT. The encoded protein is CSVGGRATGQPQHF.

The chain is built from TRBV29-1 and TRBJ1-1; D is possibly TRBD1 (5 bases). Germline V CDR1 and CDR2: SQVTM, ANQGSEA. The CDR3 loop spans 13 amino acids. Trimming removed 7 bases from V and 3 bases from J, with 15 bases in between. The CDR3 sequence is CSAIGRGDTEAFF. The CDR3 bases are TGCAGCGCTATCGGAAGGGGCGACACTGAAGCTTTCTTT.

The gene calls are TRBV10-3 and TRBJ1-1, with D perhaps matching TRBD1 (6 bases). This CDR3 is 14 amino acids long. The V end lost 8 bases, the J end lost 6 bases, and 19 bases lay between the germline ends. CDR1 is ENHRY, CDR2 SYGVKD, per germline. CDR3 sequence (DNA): TGTGCCATCGGGGGGGGCGTCCCTAGCCCTGAAGCTTTCTTT. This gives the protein CAIGGGVPSPEAFF.

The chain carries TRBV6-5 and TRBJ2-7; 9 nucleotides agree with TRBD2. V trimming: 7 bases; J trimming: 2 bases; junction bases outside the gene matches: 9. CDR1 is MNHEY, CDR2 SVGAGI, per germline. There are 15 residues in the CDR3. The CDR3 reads CASKPGTSSAYEQYF. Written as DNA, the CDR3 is TGTGCCAGCAAGCCCGGGACTAGCAGCGCCTACGAGCAGTACTTC.

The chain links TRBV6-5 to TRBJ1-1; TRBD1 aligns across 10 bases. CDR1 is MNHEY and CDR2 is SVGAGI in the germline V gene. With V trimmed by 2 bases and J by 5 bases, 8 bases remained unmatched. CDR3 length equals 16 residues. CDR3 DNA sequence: TGTGCCAGCAGTTACCTCCTGACAGGGGGCACGACTGAAGCTTTCTTT. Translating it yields CASSYLLTGGTTEAFF.

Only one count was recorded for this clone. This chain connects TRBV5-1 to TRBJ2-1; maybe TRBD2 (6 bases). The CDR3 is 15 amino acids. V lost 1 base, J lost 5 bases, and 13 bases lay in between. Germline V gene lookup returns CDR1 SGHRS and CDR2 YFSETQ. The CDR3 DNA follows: TGCGCCAGCAGCTTGTGGGACTCGTCTAACAATGAGCAGTTCTTC. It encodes CASSLWDSSNNEQFF.

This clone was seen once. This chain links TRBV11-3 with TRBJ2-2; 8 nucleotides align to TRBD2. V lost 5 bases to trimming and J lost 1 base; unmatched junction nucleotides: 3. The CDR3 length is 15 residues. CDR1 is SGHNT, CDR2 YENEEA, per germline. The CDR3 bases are TGTGCCAGCAGCGCCGGGAGGGGGAACACCGGGGAGCTGTTTTTT. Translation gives CASSAGRGNTGELFF.

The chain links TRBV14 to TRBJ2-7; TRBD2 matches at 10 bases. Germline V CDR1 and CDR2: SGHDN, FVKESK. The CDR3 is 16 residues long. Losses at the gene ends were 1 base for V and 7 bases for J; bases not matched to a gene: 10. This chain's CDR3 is CASSQGSGTSVVEQYF. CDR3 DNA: TGTGCCAGCAGCCAAGGCTCCGGGACTAGCGTTGTTGAGCAGTACTTC.

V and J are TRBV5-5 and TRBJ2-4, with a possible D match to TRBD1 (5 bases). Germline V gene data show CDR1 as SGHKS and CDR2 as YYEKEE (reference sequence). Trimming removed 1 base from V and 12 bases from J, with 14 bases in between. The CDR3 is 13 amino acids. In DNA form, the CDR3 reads TGTGCCAGCAGCTTGCCCGGGCAAGACAGTCAGTACTTC. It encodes CASSLPGQDSQYF.

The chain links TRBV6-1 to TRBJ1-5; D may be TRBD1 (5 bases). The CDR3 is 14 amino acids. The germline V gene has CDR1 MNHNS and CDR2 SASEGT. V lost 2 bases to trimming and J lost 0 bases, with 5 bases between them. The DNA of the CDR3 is TGTGCCAGCAGTGAACAGGGTAGCAATCAGCCCCAGCATTTT. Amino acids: CASSEQGSNQPQHF.

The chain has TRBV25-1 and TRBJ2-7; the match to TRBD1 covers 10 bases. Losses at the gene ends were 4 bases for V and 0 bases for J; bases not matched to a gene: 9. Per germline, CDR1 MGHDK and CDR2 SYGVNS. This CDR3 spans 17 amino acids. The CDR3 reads CASSGVTGGKSSYEQYF. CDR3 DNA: TGTGCCAGCAGTGGGGTGACAGGGGGCAAGAGCTCCTACGAGCAGTACTTC.

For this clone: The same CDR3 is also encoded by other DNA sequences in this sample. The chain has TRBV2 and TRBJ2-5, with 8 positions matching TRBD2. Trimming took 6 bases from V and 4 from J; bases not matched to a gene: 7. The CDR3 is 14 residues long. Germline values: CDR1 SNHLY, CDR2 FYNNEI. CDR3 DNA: TGTGCCAGCAGGACAAGCGGGAGTAGAGAGACCCAGTACTTC. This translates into CASRTSGSRETQYF.

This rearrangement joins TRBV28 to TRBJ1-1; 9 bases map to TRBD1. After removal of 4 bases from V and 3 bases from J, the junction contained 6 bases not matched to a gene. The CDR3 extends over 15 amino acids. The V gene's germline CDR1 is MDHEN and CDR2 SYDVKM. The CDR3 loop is CASSSPGTGYTEAFF. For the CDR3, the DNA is TGTGCCAGCAGTTCTCCCGGGACAGGGTACACTGAAGCTTTCTTT.

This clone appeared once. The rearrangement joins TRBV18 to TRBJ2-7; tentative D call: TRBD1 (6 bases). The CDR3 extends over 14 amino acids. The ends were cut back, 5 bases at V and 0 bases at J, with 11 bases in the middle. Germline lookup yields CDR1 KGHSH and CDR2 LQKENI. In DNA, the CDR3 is TGTGCCAGCTCAAGGACAGCCAACTCCTACGAGCAGTACTTC. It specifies CASSRTANSYEQYF.

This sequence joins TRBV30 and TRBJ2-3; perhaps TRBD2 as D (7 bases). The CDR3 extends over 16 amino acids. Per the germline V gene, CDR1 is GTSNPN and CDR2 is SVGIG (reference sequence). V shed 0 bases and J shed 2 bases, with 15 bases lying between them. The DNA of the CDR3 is TGTGCCTGGAGTGTACTGAGCGGGACAAACACAGATACGCAGTATTTT. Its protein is CAWSVLSGTNTDTQYF.

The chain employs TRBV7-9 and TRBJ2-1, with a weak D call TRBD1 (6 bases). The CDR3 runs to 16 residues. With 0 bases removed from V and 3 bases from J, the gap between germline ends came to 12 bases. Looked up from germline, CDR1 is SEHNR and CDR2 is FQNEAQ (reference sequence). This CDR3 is CASSLAVGTRYNEQFF. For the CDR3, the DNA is TGTGCCAGCAGCTTAGCAGTGGGGACACGCTACAATGAGCAGTTCTTC.

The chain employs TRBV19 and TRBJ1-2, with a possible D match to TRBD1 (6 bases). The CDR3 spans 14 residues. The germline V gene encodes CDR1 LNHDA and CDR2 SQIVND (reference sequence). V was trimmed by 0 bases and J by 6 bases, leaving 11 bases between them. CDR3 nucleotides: TGTGCCAGTAGTATAGACAGGGGACACCATGGCTACACCTTC. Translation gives CASSIDRGHHGYTF.

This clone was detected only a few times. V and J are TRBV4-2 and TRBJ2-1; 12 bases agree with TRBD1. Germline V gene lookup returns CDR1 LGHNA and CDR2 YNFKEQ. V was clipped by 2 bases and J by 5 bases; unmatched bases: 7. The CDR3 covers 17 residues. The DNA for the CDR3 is TGTGCCAGCAGCCAAACCGGGACAGGGGGCTTCAACAATGAGCAGTTCTTC. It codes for CASSQTGTGGFNNEQFF.

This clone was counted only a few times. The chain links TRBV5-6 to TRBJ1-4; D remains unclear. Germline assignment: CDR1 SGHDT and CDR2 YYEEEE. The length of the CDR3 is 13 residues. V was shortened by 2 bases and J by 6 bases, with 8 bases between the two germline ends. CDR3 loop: CASSFGTDEKLFF. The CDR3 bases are TGTGCCAGCAGCTTCGGTACGGATGAAAAACTGTTTTTT.

The CDR3 region is CANLVQGGRDEQFF. The CDR3 bases are TGCGCCAATTTGGTCCAGGGGGGCAGGGATGAGCAGTTCTTC. The chain uses TRBV5-1 and TRBJ2-1, with a tentative D call TRBD1 (7 bases). This CDR3 is built from 14 residues. V lost 9 bases, J lost 8 bases, and 21 bases lay in between. The germline V gene has CDR1 SGHRS and CDR2 YFSETQ.

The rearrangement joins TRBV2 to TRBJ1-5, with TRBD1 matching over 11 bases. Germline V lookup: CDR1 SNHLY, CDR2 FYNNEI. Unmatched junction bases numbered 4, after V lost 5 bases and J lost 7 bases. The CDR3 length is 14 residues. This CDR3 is CASSTGTGGQPQHF. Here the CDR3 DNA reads TGTGCCAGCAGTACTGGGACAGGGGGGCAGCCCCAGCATTTT.

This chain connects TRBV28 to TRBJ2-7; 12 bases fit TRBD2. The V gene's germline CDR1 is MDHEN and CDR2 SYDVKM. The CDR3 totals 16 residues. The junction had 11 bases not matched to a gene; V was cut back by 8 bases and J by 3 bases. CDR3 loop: CASAPIGTSGLYEQYF. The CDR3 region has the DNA TGTGCCAGCGCCCCCATCGGGACTAGCGGGCTCTACGAGCAGTACTTC.

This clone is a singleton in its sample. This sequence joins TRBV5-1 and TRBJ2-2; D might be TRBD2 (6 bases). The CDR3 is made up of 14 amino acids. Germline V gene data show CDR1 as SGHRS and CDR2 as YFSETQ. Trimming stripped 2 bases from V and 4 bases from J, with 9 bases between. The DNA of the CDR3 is TGCGCCAGCAGCTTCGGGGGACCCACCGGGGAGCTGTTTTTT. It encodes CASSFGGPTGELFF.

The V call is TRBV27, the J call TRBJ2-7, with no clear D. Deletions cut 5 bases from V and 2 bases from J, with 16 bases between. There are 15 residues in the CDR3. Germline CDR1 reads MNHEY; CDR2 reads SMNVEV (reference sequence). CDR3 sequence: CASSVVRVRPYEQYF. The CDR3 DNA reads TGTGCCAGCAGTGTCGTACGGGTGCGCCCCTACGAGCAGTACTTC.